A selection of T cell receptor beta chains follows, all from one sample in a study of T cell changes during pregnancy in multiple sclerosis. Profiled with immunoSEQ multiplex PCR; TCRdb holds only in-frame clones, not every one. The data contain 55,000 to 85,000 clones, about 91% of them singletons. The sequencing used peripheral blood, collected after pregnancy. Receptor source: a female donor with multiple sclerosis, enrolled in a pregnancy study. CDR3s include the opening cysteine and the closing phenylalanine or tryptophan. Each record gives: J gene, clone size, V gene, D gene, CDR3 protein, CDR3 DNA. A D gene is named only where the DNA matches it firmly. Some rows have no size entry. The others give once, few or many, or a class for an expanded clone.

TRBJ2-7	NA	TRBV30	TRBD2	CAWSSPYGGLGEQYF	TGTGCCTGGAGTTCCCCGTACGGGGGACTAGGGGAGCAGTACTTC
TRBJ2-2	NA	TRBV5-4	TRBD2	CASSWRPGLAGGGNTGELFF	TGTGCCAGCAGTTGGCGACCGGGACTAGCGGGAGGAGGGAACACCGGGGAGCTGTTTTTT
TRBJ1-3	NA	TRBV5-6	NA	CASALSPGSGNTIYF	TGTGCCAGCGCCCTTTCTCCCGGCTCTGGAAACACCATATATTTT
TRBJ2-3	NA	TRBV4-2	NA	CASSQGIGSAITDTQYF	TGTGCCAGCAGCCAAGGGATCGGGAGCGCTATTACAGATACGCAGTATTTT
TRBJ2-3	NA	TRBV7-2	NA	CASSLYRKNTDTQYF	TGTGCCAGCAGCTTATACAGGAAGAACACAGATACGCAGTATTTT
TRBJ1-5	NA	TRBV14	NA	CASSRLNQPQHF	TGTGCCAGCAGCCGACTGAATCAGCCCCAGCATTTT
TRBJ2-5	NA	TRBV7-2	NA	CASSLATSQETQYF	TGTGCCAGCAGCTTAGCGACTAGCCAAGAGACCCAGTACTTC
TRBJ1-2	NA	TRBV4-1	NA	CASSQVGRGYGYTF	TGCGCCAGCAGCCAAGTAGGGAGGGGCTATGGCTACACCTTC
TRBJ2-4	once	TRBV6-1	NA	CASSELPGRDGKVAKNIQYF	TGTGCCAGCAGTGAATTACCGGGGCGGGACGGAAAAGTAGCCAAAAACATTCAGTACTTC
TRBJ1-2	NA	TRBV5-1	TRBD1	CASSPRTGRNGYTF	TGCGCCAGCAGCCCCCGGACAGGGAGAAATGGCTACACCTTC
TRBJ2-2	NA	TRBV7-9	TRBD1	CASSPFLRDRGAGELFF	TGTGCCAGCAGCCCCTTTCTCCGGGACAGGGGAGCCGGGGAGCTGTTTTTT
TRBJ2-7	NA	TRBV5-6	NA	CASSFERRGYEQYF	TGTGCCAGCAGTTTCGAGCGGAGGGGCTACGAGCAGTACTTC
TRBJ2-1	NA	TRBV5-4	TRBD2	CASSPGTSGYNEQFF	TGTGCCAGCAGCCCCGGGACTAGCGGCTACAATGAGCAGTTCTTC
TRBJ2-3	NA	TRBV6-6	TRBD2	CASSRTSGSTDTQYF	TGTGCCAGCAGCCGGACTAGCGGGAGTACAGATACGCAGTATTTT
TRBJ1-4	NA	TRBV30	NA	CAWSPPAVPRREKLFF	TGTGCCTGGAGCCCTCCCGCGGTGCCCCGGCGGGAAAAACTGTTTTTT
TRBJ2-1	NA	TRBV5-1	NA	CASSPGLSSYNEQFF	TGCGCCAGCAGCCCCGGACTAAGCTCCTACAATGAGCAGTTCTTC
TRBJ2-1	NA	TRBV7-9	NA	CASSYSGYNEQFF	TGTGCCAGCAGCTATAGCGGCTACAATGAGCAGTTCTTC
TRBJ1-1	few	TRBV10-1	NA	CASSDSGRTEAFF	TGCGCCAGCAGTGATTCAGGGCGCACTGAAGCTTTCTTT
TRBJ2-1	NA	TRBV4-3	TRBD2	CASSRSSGHEQFF	TGCGCCAGCAGCCGTTCTAGCGGCCATGAGCAGTTCTTC
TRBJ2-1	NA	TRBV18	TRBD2	CASSPQQRGAYNEQFF	TGTGCCAGCTCACCCCAACAGCGGGGGGCGTACAATGAGCAGTTCTTC
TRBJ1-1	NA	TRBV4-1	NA	CASSQVLQGNTEAFF	TGCGCCAGCAGCCAAGTCCTGCAGGGGAACACTGAAGCTTTCTTT
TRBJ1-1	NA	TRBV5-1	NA	CASSLDSEAFF	TGCGCCAGCAGCCTGGACAGTGAAGCTTTCTTT
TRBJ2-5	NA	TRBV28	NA	CASSLDTLYQETQYF	TGTGCCAGCAGTTTGGACACCTTGTACCAAGAGACCCAGTACTTC
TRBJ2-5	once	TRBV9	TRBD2	CASRRTSGVQETQYF	TGTGCCAGCAGGCGGACTAGCGGGGTCCAAGAGACCCAGTACTTC
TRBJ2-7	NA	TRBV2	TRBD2	CASGTGTNYEQYF	TGTGCCAGCGGAACCGGGACTAATTACGAGCAGTACTTC
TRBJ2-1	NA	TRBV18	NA	CASSPLGGTLRNNEQFF	TGTGCCAGCTCACCACTCGGCGGGACGTTGAGGAACAATGAGCAGTTCTTC
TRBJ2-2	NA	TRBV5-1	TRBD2	CASSFGGAAGELFF	TGCGCCAGCAGCTTCGGGGGGGCCGCCGGGGAGCTGTTTTTT
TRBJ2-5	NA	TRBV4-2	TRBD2	CASSPSGSQETQYF	TGTGCCAGCAGCCCTAGCGGGTCACAAGAGACCCAGTACTTC
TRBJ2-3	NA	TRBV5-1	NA	CASSLSGEGTDTQYF	TGCGCCAGCAGCTTATCGGGAGAGGGCACAGATACGCAGTATTTT
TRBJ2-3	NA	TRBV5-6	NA	CASSGEDSSTDTQYF	TGTGCCAGCAGCGGAGAGGACTCGAGCACAGATACGCAGTATTTT
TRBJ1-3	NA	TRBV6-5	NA	CASSYSTGLGNTIYF	TGTGCCAGCAGTTACTCTACAGGGTTGGGAAACACCATATATTTT
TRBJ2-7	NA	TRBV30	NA	CAWSVDAFSEQYF	TGTGCCTGGAGTGTAGATGCATTCAGCGAGCAGTACTTC
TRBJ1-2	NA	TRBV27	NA	CASSLSGPSDGYTF	TGTGCCAGCAGTTTATCGGGGCCCTCGGATGGCTACACCTTC
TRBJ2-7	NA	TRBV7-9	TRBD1	CASSLGTGGPYEQYF	TGTGCCAGCAGCTTAGGGACAGGGGGACCCTACGAGCAGTACTTC
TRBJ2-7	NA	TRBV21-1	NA	CASSREGLAGETKPYEQYF	TGTGCCAGCAGCAGGGAAGGACTAGCGGGAGAAACCAAACCGTACGAGCAGTACTTC
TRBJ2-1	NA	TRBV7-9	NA	CASSLDGSQVNEQFF	TGTGCCAGCAGCTTAGACGGGAGTCAAGTCAATGAGCAGTTCTTC
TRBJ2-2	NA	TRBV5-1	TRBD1	CASSPGTGGGGELFF	TGCGCCAGCAGCCCCGGGACAGGGGGCGGCGGGGAGCTGTTTTTT
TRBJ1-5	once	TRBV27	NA	CASSLEASNQPQHF	TGTGCCAGCAGTTTAGAGGCCAGCAATCAGCCCCAGCATTTT
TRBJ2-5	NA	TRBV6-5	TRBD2	CASTVAGAETQYF	TGTGCCAGCACTGTAGCGGGAGCAGAGACCCAGTACTTC
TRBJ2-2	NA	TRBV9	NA	CASSVEPSFGAGELFF	TGTGCCAGCAGCGTAGAACCGAGTTTCGGAGCCGGGGAGCTGTTTTTT
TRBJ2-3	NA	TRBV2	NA	CASSDHRSTDTQYF	TGTGCCAGCAGTGACCACAGGAGCACAGATACGCAGTATTTT
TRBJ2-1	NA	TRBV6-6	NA	CASSYLNRDHEQFF	TGTGCCAGCAGTTACTTAAACAGGGATCATGAGCAGTTCTTC
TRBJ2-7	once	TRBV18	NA	CASSPGGLLYEQYF	TGTGCCAGCTCACCAGGGGGCCTTCTCTACGAGCAGTACTTC
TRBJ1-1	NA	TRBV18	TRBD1	CASSPGTVNTEAFF	TGTGCCAGCTCACCCGGGACAGTAAACACTGAAGCTTTCTTT
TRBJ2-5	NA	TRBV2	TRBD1	CASRTGFETQYF	TGTGCCAGCCGGACAGGGTTTGAGACCCAGTACTTC